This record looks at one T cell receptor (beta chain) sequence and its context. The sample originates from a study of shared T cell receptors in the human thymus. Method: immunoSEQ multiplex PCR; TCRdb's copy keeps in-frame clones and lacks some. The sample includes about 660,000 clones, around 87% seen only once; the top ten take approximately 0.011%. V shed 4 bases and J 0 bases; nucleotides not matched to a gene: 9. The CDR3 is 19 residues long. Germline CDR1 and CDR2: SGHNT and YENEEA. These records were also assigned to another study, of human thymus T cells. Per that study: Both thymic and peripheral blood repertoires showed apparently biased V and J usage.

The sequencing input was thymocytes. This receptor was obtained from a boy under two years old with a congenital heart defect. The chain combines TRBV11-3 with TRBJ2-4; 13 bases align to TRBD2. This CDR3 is CASSSTGTSGKLAKNIQYF. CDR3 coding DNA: TGTGCCAGCAGCTCCACAGGGACTAGCGGGAAGTTAGCCAAAAACATTCAGTACTTC.